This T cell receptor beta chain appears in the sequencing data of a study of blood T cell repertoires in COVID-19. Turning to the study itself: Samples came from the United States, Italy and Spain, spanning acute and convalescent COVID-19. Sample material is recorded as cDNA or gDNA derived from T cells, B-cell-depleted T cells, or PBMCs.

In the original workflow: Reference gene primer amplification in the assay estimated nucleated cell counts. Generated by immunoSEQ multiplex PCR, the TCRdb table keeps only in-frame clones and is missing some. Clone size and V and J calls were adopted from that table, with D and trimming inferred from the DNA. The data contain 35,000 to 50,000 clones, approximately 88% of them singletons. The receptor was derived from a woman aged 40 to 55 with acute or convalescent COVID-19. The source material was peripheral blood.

The CDR3 loop is CSVEDARTGTADMNTEAFF. CDR3 bases: TGCAGCGTTGAAGATGCCCGGACAGGTACCGCCGACATGAACACTGAAGCTTTCTTT. V and J are TRBV29-1 and TRBJ1-1, with 7 nucleotides matching TRBD1. The germline CDR1 and CDR2 sequences are SQVTM and ANQGSEA. This CDR3 comprises 19 residues. V lost 0 bases to trimming and J lost 0 bases; unmatched junction nucleotides: 16.